Listed below are T cell receptor beta chains from one sample, sequenced in a study of cytotoxic CD8 clonotypes in ibrutinib-treated CLL. Measured with immunoSEQ multiplex PCR; TCRdb has only the in-frame clones, and not every one. The repertoire has about 50,000 clones, roughly 80% of them found once; the top ten carry roughly 21%. The sample consisted of PBMCs, taken after 24 months of ibrutinib treatment. These receptors all come from a human donor with chronic lymphocytic leukemia. Each CDR3 is given with its conserved first and last residue. The D gene is left open where the match is weak. Size is omitted from some rows. Given values are once, few, many or a class for expanded clones.

j_call | v_call | clone_size | d_call | cdr3_nt | cdr3_aa
TRBJ1-5 | TRBV20-1 | - | - | TGCAGTGCTAGAGCTATCTCCCAGCATTTT | CSARAISQHF
TRBJ2-1 | TRBV2 | - | - | TGTGCCAGCAGGATCGCTTGGGACGTGTCCTACAATGAGCAGTTCTTC | CASRIAWDVSYNEQFF
TRBJ2-7 | TRBV9 | - | - | TGTGCCAGCAGCCACCCTTCGGGGATAGCGAGAAGGGGTGGCTACGAGCAGTACTTC | CASSHPSGIARRGGYEQYF
TRBJ2-7 | TRBV9 | - | - | TGTGCCAGCAGCGTAGCCAGCGCACCCTACGAGCAGTACTTC | CASSVASAPYEQYF
TRBJ2-3 | TRBV2 | - | TRBD1 | TGTGCCAGCACCCTCCCCGGGCAGGGGGCGGCAGATACGCAGTATTTT | CASTLPGQGAADTQYF
TRBJ2-7 | TRBV5-8 | once | - | TGTGCCAGCAGCCCCGGCTCGCTGGTCCGCGAGCAGTACTTC | CASSPGSLVREQYF
TRBJ1-1 | TRBV14 | - | - | TGTGCCAGCAGCCAAGATCCGTGGGTGAACACTGAAGCTTTCTTT | CASSQDPWVNTEAFF
TRBJ1-5 | TRBV19 | once | - | TGTGCCAGTAGTATGCCCCAGGCGGTCCTAATCGGTCAGCCCCAGCATTTT | CASSMPQAVLIGQPQHF
TRBJ1-3 | TRBV28 | - | - | TGTGCCAGCAGTTCGGGACCTTACTCTGGAAACACCATATATTTT | CASSSGPYSGNTIYF
TRBJ1-3 | TRBV5-1 | - | TRBD1 | TGCGCCAGCAGCCCCGGGGACAGCTCGAGCTCTGGAAACACCATATATTTT | CASSPGDSSSSGNTIYF
TRBJ1-2 | TRBV29-1 | - | - | TGCAGCGTTGAAGGGGGCAGGAACTATGGCTACACCTTC | CSVEGGRNYGYTF
TRBJ2-5 | TRBV5-6 | - | TRBD2 | TGTGCCAGCAGCTTGGAGGGACTACGAGAGACCCAGTACTTC | CASSLEGLRETQYF
TRBJ2-3 | TRBV5-4 | - | TRBD2 | TGTGCCAGCAGCTTAAGACTAGCGGGAGGACCAGATACGCAGTATTTT | CASSLRLAGGPDTQYF
TRBJ1-5 | TRBV28 | - | - | TGTGCCAGCAGTCGTGTGGGGAATCAGCCCCAGCATTTT | CASSRVGNQPQHF
TRBJ1-5 | TRBV28 | - | - | TGTGCCAGCAGTGCATTTCAGGGTTTAATGGGCAATCAGCCCCAGCATTTT | CASSAFQGLMGNQPQHF
TRBJ1-2 | TRBV7-2 | - | - | TGTGCCAGCAGCTTATATGACAAATCTAACTATGGCTACACCTTC | CASSLYDKSNYGYTF
TRBJ1-6 | TRBV7-8 | - | - | TGTGCCAGCAGCTCTCCAGGGAATAATTCACCCCTCCACTTT | CASSSPGNNSPLHF
TRBJ1-1 | TRBV30 | - | TRBD1 | TGTGCCTGCCCCCGGACGGACAGGATTGAAGCTTTCTTT | CACPRTDRIEAFF
TRBJ1-3 | TRBV25-1 | - | - | TGTGCCAGCAGCCTACAGGGAAACACCATATATTTT | CASSLQGNTIYF
TRBJ1-1 | TRBV13 | - | - | TGTGCCAGCAGCGGGCTAGGGTCCGAAGCTTTCTTT | CASSGLGSEAFF
TRBJ2-5 | TRBV6-5 | once | TRBD1 | TGTGCCAGCAGTTCCCCTGGGGCAGGGGGCCTAGAGACCCAGTACTTC | CASSSPGAGGLETQYF
TRBJ2-3 | TRBV7-2 | - | - | TGTGCCAGCAGCTCCCCCCTCACAGATACGCAGTATTTT | CASSSPLTDTQYF
TRBJ2-5 | TRBV29-1 | once | TRBD1 | TGCAGCGTAAGGACAGGGGCAGAGACCCAGTACTTC | CSVRTGAETQYF
TRBJ2-7 | TRBV7-8 | - | TRBD1 | TGTGCCAGCAGTGGGACAGGACGGTCCTACGAGCAGTACTTC | CASSGTGRSYEQYF
TRBJ1-5 | TRBV7-6 | once | TRBD1 | TGTGCCAGCAGCTTGGACGGACAGGCTGCTCAGCCCCAGCATTTT | CASSLDGQAAQPQHF
TRBJ2-3 | TRBV19 | - | TRBD2 | TGTGCCAGTAGGACGGGACTAGGGCTCACAGATACGCAGTATTTT | CASRTGLGLTDTQYF
TRBJ2-1 | TRBV5-6 | - | - | TGTGCCAGCAGCTTTGTGGGAGCCGACAATGAGCAGTTCTTC | CASSFVGADNEQFF
TRBJ2-7 | TRBV10-1 | - | - | TGCGCCAGCAGTGAGAATTCGAGAGGCGAGCAGTACTTC | CASSENSRGEQYF
TRBJ2-1 | TRBV7-9 | - | - | TGTGCCAGCAGCGCAGGCGGGACGTCGGTAGATGAGCAGTTCTTC | CASSAGGTSVDEQFF
TRBJ2-7 | TRBV27 | - | TRBD1 | TGTGCCAGCAGTTCGGGACAGGGGATCTACGAGCAGTACTTC | CASSSGQGIYEQYF
TRBJ1-5 | TRBV19 | - | - | TGTGCCAGTAGGGGCCCGACCGCAAATCAGCCCCAGCATTTT | CASRGPTANQPQHF
TRBJ1-1 | TRBV5-1 | - | - | TGCGCCAGCAGCTTGGAATTCCGGGACACTGAAGCTTTCTTT | CASSLEFRDTEAFF
TRBJ2-1 | TRBV25-1 | - | TRBD2 | TGTGCCAGCAGTGAAACCCCTGGTAGCGGGAGCTCCTACAATGAGCAGTTCTTC | CASSETPGSGSSYNEQFF
TRBJ1-3 | TRBV16 | - | - | TGTGCCAGCAGCCGCGTCACTGGAAACACCATATATTTT | CASSRVTGNTIYF
TRBJ1-1 | TRBV28 | - | - | TGTGCCAGCAGTTTAGGGGGTGTGGACACTGAAGCTTTCTTT | CASSLGGVDTEAFF
TRBJ2-3 | TRBV6-5 | - | - | TGTGCCAGCAGTTCCCCCCCCAGCACAGATACGCAGTATTTT | CASSSPPSTDTQYF
TRBJ2-7 | TRBV5-1 | - | - | TGCGCCAGCAGCTCCCCGCTACATCCGGGACTGGCTACCTACGAGCAGTACTTC | CASSSPLHPGLATYEQYF
TRBJ2-7 | TRBV4-3 | few | - | TGCGCCAGCAGCCAAGTACATTTGACAGGCGAGCAGTACTTC | CASSQVHLTGEQYF
TRBJ2-1 | TRBV10-3 | - | - | TGTGCCACCAGCAATGAGTACAATGAGCAGTTCTTC | CATSNEYNEQFF
TRBJ2-3 | TRBV10-3 | - | - | TGTGCCATCAGTGGACCGACACCACGAAGCACAGATACGCAGTATTTT | CAISGPTPRSTDTQYF
TRBJ1-1 | TRBV30 | - | TRBD1 | TGTGCCTGGAGTAAAGGGACAGGGAGATTTGAATACACTGAAGCTTTCTTT | CAWSKGTGRFEYTEAFF
TRBJ1-5 | TRBV7-2 | - | TRBD1 | TGTGCCAGCAGCTCACAAACAGGGGGAGACCAGCCCCAGCATTTT | CASSSQTGGDQPQHF
TRBJ1-2 | TRBV5-4 | - | TRBD1 | TGTGCCAGCATCCCGGACAGGGGCTATGGCTACACCTTC | CASIPDRGYGYTF
TRBJ2-1 | TRBV19 | - | - | TGTGCCAGTGCTACTAGCCCCCTCTACAATGAGCAGTTCTTC | CASATSPLYNEQFF
TRBJ1-2 | TRBV14 | - | - | TGTGCCAGCAGCCAAGATACAGTTAACTATGGCTACACCTTC | CASSQDTVNYGYTF
TRBJ2-1 | TRBV12-5 | - | TRBD2 | TGTGCTAGTGGAAAGGGACTAGCGCCTTACAATGAGCAGTTCTTC | CASGKGLAPYNEQFF
TRBJ2-5 | TRBV2 | - | - | TGTGCCAGCAGTATCTCCCGGGGAGAGGAAGAGACCCAGTACTTC | CASSISRGEEETQYF
TRBJ2-2 | TRBV15 | - | TRBD2 | TGTGCCACCAGCACGGGAGCGGGATTTGATACCGGGGAGCTGTTTTTT | CATSTGAGFDTGELFF
TRBJ1-1 | TRBV28 | - | - | TGTGCCAGCAGTTTATCATACGGGTCTGGGGCTTTCTTT | CASSLSYGSGAFF
TRBJ2-2 | TRBV19 | - | - | TGTGCCAGTAGGAGCCTGGGGGAGCTGTTTTTT | CASRSLGELFF
TRBJ1-4 | TRBV7-9 | - | - | TGTGCCAGCAGCACACGCGGCGGAGCAGGAGGGTCAACTAATGAAAAACTGTTTTTT | CASSTRGGAGGSTNEKLFF
TRBJ1-2 | TRBV5-4 | - | TRBD1 | TGTGCCAGCAGTCCGCAGGGGGCGCGTGGCTACACCTTC | CASSPQGARGYTF
TRBJ1-1 | TRBV5-5 | - | TRBD1 | TGTGCCAGCAGAAATCAGGGGGTTGGCACTGAAGCTTTCTTT | CASRNQGVGTEAFF
TRBJ1-3 | TRBV11-2 | - | TRBD1 | TGTGCCAGCAGCTTAGCCCATCCGGGACAGAGCTCTGGAAACACCATATATTTT | CASSLAHPGQSSGNTIYF
TRBJ1-4 | TRBV5-1 | - | - | TGCGCCAGCAGCTTGGAAGGACCCCCTTGGAAACTGTTTTTT | CASSLEGPPWKLFF
TRBJ1-1 | TRBV9 | - | - | TGTGCCAGCAGCGCACCCTTCGGCAGGGAGGTAACTGAAGCTTTCTTT | CASSAPFGREVTEAFF
TRBJ1-4 | TRBV7-9 | - | - | TGTGCCAGCAGCCTTCTCTTAGGTGCGGATGAAAAACTGTTTTTT | CASSLLLGADEKLFF